Sequencing of this T cell receptor (beta chain) was carried out in a study of PD-L1 blockade in urothelial cancer. Study details: The year 2014 saw patients start atezolizumab, 1,200 mg intravenously every 3 weeks. When blood samples were assessed, the median T cell count was around 140,000.

Synthetic TCR analog templates were added to each PCR reaction. Using immunoSEQ multiplex PCR, the repertoire was profiled, and TCRdb retains in-frame clones only, with some absent. Of 20,000 to 25,000 clones detected, 90% appear once; the ten largest clones hold 15% to 20%. Locally advanced or metastatic urothelial carcinoma was diagnosed in the patients. CDR1 and CDR2 (germline): WNHNN, SYGVQD (reference sequence). The CDR3 covers 13 residues. The V and J ends lost 4 bases and 3 bases respectively, with 7 bases between them. The chain combines TRBV10-1 with TRBJ2-1; D unresolved. This specimen was PBMCs, taken around atezolizumab (anti-PD-L1) treatment. This TCR derives from an older woman with urothelial cancer. The CDR3 sequence is CASSVSVYNEQFF. CDR3 nucleotides: TGCGCCAGCAGTGTAAGCGTCTACAATGAGCAGTTCTTC.